This TCR beta chain was sequenced for a study of shared T cell receptors in the human thymus (dated by TCRdb to the early 2020s). Concerning the study at large: The study investigated the way shared, self-reactive T-cell receptor alpha chains are produced in the human thymus.

The germline V gene gives CDR1 as SGHDT and CDR2 as YYEEEE. Trimming removed 1 base from V and 7 bases from J; the gene matches leave 5 bases unexplained. Including cysteine and phenylalanine, the CDR3 has 13 amino acids. Only the CDR3 part of the read is kept: 39 bases, read in frame from the first base. Details on this clone: The target of this receptor is not known. Base qualities are missing; no much larger clone stands one base away.

The receptor library was made with the immunoSEQ multiplex PCR assay. The clones in this table, taken by TCRdb from immuneACCESS, are in-frame only. Not every clone is retained; where verified, under half of the shortfall comes from an unresolved V gene, and the cause of the rest is unknown. The sample contains 500,000 to 750,000 clones, roughly 90% of them found a single time. The ten largest clones add up to about 0.01% of the sample. This same sample was also part of a study on human thymus T cells. The second study, in turn, reports: Immunologically healthy infants undergoing open corrective cardiac surgery for congenital heart defects in Finland were used as donors. Thymus tissue was obtained as surgical resects removed during corrective cardiac surgery. V and J gene segment usage appeared biased in both thymic and peripheral blood repertoires. According to the related research, thymic TCR repertoires were highly overlapping among unrelated individuals. The study characterized TCR alpha and beta repertoires from roughly eight infant thymus samples and four related peripheral blood samples. Donor ages ranged from roughly 7 to 244 days, and the cohort comprised five or six male and a couple of female infants. After being mechanically released from the tissue, thymocytes were kept at -70 degrees C in pellets of about 10-32 million cells. Genomic DNA was extracted from frozen cell pellets with a QIAsymphony instrument. The immunoSEQ multiplex PCR assay was used to amplify the TCRB and TCRAD loci from a standardized quantity of quality-controlled genomic DNA. The V(D)J region was spanned by amplicons of a length sufficient to cover the CDR3 and to identify V and J genes. Amplicon sequencing was performed on an Illumina platform through the commercial immunoSEQ service. Primer bias and sequencing errors were corrected as previously described, and TCRAD and TCRB were defined on the basis of the IMGT database. Analysis of the repertoires was done with immunoSEQ Analyzer 3.0 and VDJTools and included basic statistics, V/J segment usage, diversity estimates, rarefaction and pairwise overlap. To estimate diversity, the Chao1, ChaoE, Efron-Thisted, Shannon and inverse Simpson indices were applied, and diversity was also estimated on datasets down-sampled to the smallest sample. Repertoire overlap was determined by strict matching of CDR3 nucleotide sequence, V gene and J gene, and Jaccard-based multidimensional scaling clustering was applied. On average, roughly 810,000 unique TCRB clonotypes were obtained from thymus samples, compared with 70,000 to 100,000 from blood samples.

What was sequenced was thymocytes. The TCR comes from a boy under two years old with a congenital heart defect. Donor details come from another sample of the same person, matched by shared clones. This receptor chain uses TRBV5-6 and TRBJ2-7; TRBD2 matches 7 bases in the middle. Here the CDR3 is given as CASSLMGGKEQYF. The nucleotide sequence is given as TGTGCCAGCAGCTTGATGGGGGGGAAGGAGCAGTACTTC. The reference TRBV5-6 and TRBJ2-7 proteins fill in what lies around the CDR3, so the full variable domain reads DAGVTQSPTHLIKTRGQQVTLRCSPKSGHDTVSWYQQALGQGPQFIFQYYEEEERQRGNFPDRFSGHQFPNYSSELNVNALLLGDSALYLCASSLMGGKEQYFGPGTRLTVT.